A single sample is the source of the 24 T cell receptor beta chains below, sequenced in a study of cytomegalovirus exposure and HLA in healthy donors. PCR employed 60 Vbeta and 13 Jbeta primers. Sequencing used immunoSEQ multiplex PCR; TCRdb keeps in-frame clones, though not all of them. The profile covers 150,000 or so clones, with roughly 80% appearing a single time and 1% to 1.5% taken by the ten largest. Input material: PBMCs. Receptors were obtained from a man aged 50 to 60 in good health and CMV-seropositive.

The V gene is TRBV18, the J gene TRBJ2-1; TRBD2 matches at 9 bases. The CDR3 is made up of 18 amino acids. V gave up 1 base and J gave up 4 bases; unmatched junction bases: 11. Germline loops: CDR1 KGHSH, CDR2 LQKENI. Written as DNA, the CDR3 is TGTGCCAGCTCACCACTTTGGGCTAGCGGGGCCAATTACAATGAGCAGTTCTTC. This sequence encodes CASSPLWASGANYNEQFF. The whole variable domain, remainder taken from reference TRBV18 and TRBJ2-1, is NAGVMQNPRHLVRRRGQEARLRCSPMKGHSHVYWYRQLPEEGLKFMVYLQKENIIDESGMPKERFSAEFPKEGPSILRIQQVVRGDSAAYFCASSPLWASGANYNEQFFGPGTRLTVL.

The rearrangement uses TRBV7-3 and TRBJ2-2, with D possibly being TRBD2 (5 bases). The CDR3 covers 16 residues. The germline V gene has CDR1 SGHTA and CDR2 FQGTGA. The germline V and J ends were trimmed by 5 bases and 8 bases, with 21 bases remaining between them. The CDR3 spells CASSPLPGFSKGELFF. The CDR3 region has the DNA TGTGCCAGCAGCCCACTACCGGGGTTTTCGAAGGGGGAGCTGTTTTTT.

The chain links TRBV19 to TRBJ1-6; D uncertain. Germline V lookup: CDR1 LNHDA, CDR2 SQIVND (reference sequence). V was clipped by 3 bases and J by 7 bases, with 13 bases between them. This CDR3 spans 15 amino acids. CDR3 sequence: CASSIGGYGNSPLHF. The CDR3 nucleotides read TGTGCCAGTAGTATCGGCGGGTACGGGAATTCACCCCTCCACTTT. Supplemented by reference TRBV19 and TRBJ1-6, the full variable domain reads DGGITQSPKYLFRKEGQNVTLSCEQNLNHDAMYWYRQDPGQGLRLIYYSQIVNDFQKGDIAEGYSVSREKKESFPLTVTSAQKNPTAFYLCASSIGGYGNSPLHFGNGTRLTVT.

The chain combines TRBV10-3 with TRBJ2-2; 10 bases are a match to TRBD1. The trim removed 5 bases at V and 4 bases at J, leaving 10 bases unmatched. This CDR3 is 17 amino acids long. Per the germline V gene, CDR1 is ENHRY and CDR2 is SYGVKD. CDR3 protein: CAISPTGGARGTGELFF. CDR3 DNA sequence: TGTGCCATCAGTCCGACAGGGGGCGCGAGGGGCACCGGGGAGCTGTTTTTT.

The chain is built from TRBV6-6 and TRBJ2-7, with D tentatively TRBD2 (6 bases). The V end was cut by 4 bases, the J end by 2 bases, with 18 bases between. The CDR3 runs to 16 residues. CDR1 is MNHNY and CDR2 is SVGAGI in the germline V gene (reference sequence). CDR3 sequence reads: CASSSGESGSPYEQYF. The DNA of the CDR3 is TGTGCCAGCAGTTCCGGGGAGTCCGGGAGTCCCTACGAGCAGTACTTC.

This rearrangement joins TRBV27 to TRBJ2-3; D not resolved. V lost 5 bases and J 8 bases, leaving 14 bases between the germline ends. Per the germline V gene, CDR1 is MNHEY and CDR2 is SMNVEV (reference sequence). The CDR3 consists of 13 residues. The CDR3 protein is CASSARGLVTQYF. In DNA, the CDR3 is TGTGCCAGCAGTGCAAGAGGTTTGGTTACGCAGTATTTT.

The chain carries TRBV5-1 and TRBJ2-7, with 8 bases fitting TRBD2. J was trimmed by 0 bases and V by 3 bases; bases with no gene match: 8. Germline CDR1 SGHRS, CDR2 YFSETQ. CDR3 length: 16 amino acids. In nucleotides, the CDR3 is TGCGCCAGCAGCTCTACTAGCGGCGTAAGCTCCTACGAGCAGTACTTC. Residues: CASSSTSGVSSYEQYF.

Notes on this clone: Sequence at one end of the junction differs from germline and may be a read error. The gene calls are TRBV19 and TRBJ1-1; D is unclear. Germline CDR1 and CDR2: LNHDA and SQIVND (reference sequence). The CDR3 covers 16 residues. CDR3 sequence: CASSIGLAGLNAEAFF. CDR3 in DNA: TGTGCCAGTAGTATTGGTTTGGCGGGGTTGAACGCTGAAGCTTTCTTT. The complete variable domain, with remaining parts taken from reference TRBV19 and TRBJ1-1, reads DGGITQSPKYLFRKEGQNVTLSCEQNLNHDAMYWYRQDPGQGLRLIYYSQIVNDFQKGDIAEGYSVSREKKESFPLTVTSAQKNPTAFYLCASSIGLAGLNAEAFFGQGTRLTVV.

V usage is TRBV27 and J usage is TRBJ1-4; D possibly corresponds to TRBD1 (6 bases). The CDR3 extends over 14 amino acids. CDR1 and CDR2 (germline): MNHEY, SMNVEV (reference sequence). V was trimmed by 5 bases and J by 1 base, leaving 8 bases between them. CDR3 sequence reads: CASSRTETNEKLFF. The DNA of the CDR3 is TGTGCCAGCAGTCGGACAGAAACTAATGAAAAACTGTTTTTT. Using reference TRBV27 and TRBJ1-4 for the parts outside the CDR3, the full variable domain is EAQVTQNPRYLITVTGKKLTVTCSQNMNHEYMSWYRQDPGLGLRQIYYSMNVEVTDKGDVPEGYKVSRKEKRNFPLILESPSPNQTSLYFCASSRTETNEKLFFGSGTQLSVL.

This chain uses TRBV18 with TRBJ1-1, with a tentative D call TRBD1 (6 bases). Germline CDR1 is KGHSH and CDR2 is LQKENI. With 6 bases removed from V and 5 bases from J, the gap between germline ends came to 13 bases. The CDR3 spans 13 residues. The CDR3 is CASSRDRPTEAFF. Written as DNA, the CDR3 is TGTGCCAGCTCCCGAGACAGGCCGACTGAAGCTTTCTTT.

This CDR3 is CASSEMAGTGNTIYF. The CDR3 coding sequence is TGTGCCAGCAGTGAAATGGCAGGGACTGGAAACACCATATATTTT. This chain joins TRBV6-1 and TRBJ1-3; possible D gene TRBD1, 5 bases. Germline assignment: CDR1 MNHNS and CDR2 SASEGT. V shed 2 bases and J shed 2 bases, with 10 bases lying between them. The CDR3 is made up of 15 amino acids.

A word on this clone: A read error may produce the germline difference seen at one junction end. The genes are TRBV7-2 and TRBJ1-2; no definite D call. Germline CDR1 SGHTA, CDR2 FQGNSA. This CDR3 has 13 residues. The CDR3 here is CASRLASYVGYTF. For the CDR3, the DNA is TGTGCCAGCAGATTAGCTTCCTATGTAGGCTACACCTTC.

The rearrangement uses TRBV7-3 and TRBJ1-3; a weak D match, TRBD1 (6 bases). CDR3 size: 15 residues. Between the trimmed V and J ends, which lost 2 bases and 4 bases, there was a span of 12 bases. Per the germline V gene, CDR1 is SGHTA and CDR2 is FQGTGA. CDR3 sequence: CASSLLQGPGNTIYF. As DNA, the CDR3 is TGTGCCAGCAGCTTACTCCAGGGGCCCGGAAACACCATATATTTT.

The rearrangement uses TRBV27 and TRBJ2-1; TRBD1 might be the D (6 bases). This CDR3 has 14 residues. Germline values: CDR1 MNHEY, CDR2 SMNVEV (reference sequence). Trimming stripped 5 bases from V and 4 bases from J, with 12 bases between. CDR3: CASSAYRDYNEQFF. The CDR3 nucleotides are TGTGCCAGCAGTGCCTACAGGGATTACAATGAGCAGTTCTTC.

This chain connects TRBV9 to TRBJ1-2; D gene uncertain. V was trimmed by 4 bases and J by 4 bases, leaving 17 bases between them. This CDR3 is 15 amino acids long. The germline CDR1 and CDR2 sequences are SGDLS and YYNGEE. CDR3 sequence (DNA): TGTGCCAGCAGCACCGTTCCAGAAAATATCTATGGCTACACCTTC. Its protein product is CASSTVPENIYGYTF.

V and J are TRBV6-5 and TRBJ1-2; possible D gene TRBD1, 5 bases. The CDR3 consists of 12 residues. Germline V gene lookup returns CDR1 MNHEY and CDR2 SVGAGI. The V end was cut by 0 bases, the J end by 7 bases, with 6 bases between. CDR3 in amino acids: CASSYSGRGYTF. As DNA, the CDR3 is TGTGCCAGCAGTTACTCGGGGCGTGGCTACACCTTC.

This clone has only a few counts. CDR3 residues: CASSYPGQGIHEQYF. CDR3 DNA: TGTGCCAGCAGTTACCCGGGACAGGGGATACACGAGCAGTACTTC. The V and J genes are TRBV6-5 and TRBJ2-7; 10 bases align to TRBD1. The CDR3 is 15 residues long. Germline CDR1 is MNHEY and CDR2 is SVGAGI. After removal of 2 bases from V and 5 bases from J, the junction contained 6 bases not matched to a gene.

CDR3 sequence reads: CASSLGPSLGTDTQYF. CDR3 coding DNA: TGCGCCAGCAGCTTGGGACCTAGTCTTGGGACAGATACGCAGTATTTT. The chain employs TRBV5-1 and TRBJ2-3; D gene unclear. V lost 0 bases and J lost 3, with 14 bases in between. The length of the CDR3 is 16 residues. Per germline, CDR1 SGHRS and CDR2 YFSETQ.

This chain connects TRBV7-8 to TRBJ2-1, with TRBD2 matching 9 bases. The CDR3 contains 20 residues. The germline V gene has CDR1 SGHVS and CDR2 FQNEAQ. Trimming removed 0 bases from V and 8 bases from J; junction bases left unmatched: 20. The CDR3 reads CASSLAWSRAGGLQGDEQFF. The CDR3, as DNA: TGTGCCAGCAGCTTAGCTTGGTCTCGAGCGGGAGGCCTACAAGGGGATGAGCAGTTCTTC.

J is TRBJ2-2 and V is TRBV7-2; 9 bases are a match to TRBD2. After removal of 5 bases from V and 5 bases from J, the junction contained 6 bases not matched to a gene. Germline V gene data show CDR1 as SGHTA and CDR2 as FQGNSA. The CDR3 has 15 residues. The DNA of the CDR3 is TGTGCCAGCAGCGGATCTAGCGGGAATACCGGGGAGCTGTTTTTT. It encodes CASSGSSGNTGELFF. The full variable domain, with the rest looked up from reference TRBV7-2 and TRBJ2-2, is GAGVSQSPSNKVTEKGKDVELRCDPISGHTALYWYRQSLGQGLEFLIYFQGNSAPDKSGLPSDRFSAERTGGSVSTLTIQRTQQEDSAVYLCASSGSSGNTGELFFGEGSRLTVL.

The chain has TRBV6-5 and TRBJ2-1; 7 bases line up with TRBD1. V shed 2 bases and J 9 bases; nucleotides not matched to a gene: 7. The CDR3 runs 14 residues. Per germline, CDR1 MNHEY and CDR2 SVGAGI. The chain's CDR3 is CASSYPTGAGEQFF. The CDR3 region has the DNA TGTGCCAGCAGTTACCCCACAGGGGCGGGTGAGCAGTTCTTC.

The rearrangement joins TRBV7-3 to TRBJ2-5; D may be TRBD2 (6 bases). The CDR3 is 13 residues long. Trimming took 5 bases from V and 5 from J, leaving 12 bases between them. From germline, CDR1 is SGHTA and CDR2 FQGTGA. The CDR3 protein is CASSGGTHETQYF. As DNA, the CDR3 is TGTGCCAGCAGCGGCGGGACTCATGAGACCCAGTACTTC.

The chain links TRBV19 to TRBJ2-3; maybe TRBD2 (6 bases). The CDR3 loop spans 14 amino acids. With 9 bases removed from V and 4 bases from J, the gap between germline ends came to 17 bases. The germline V gene has CDR1 LNHDA and CDR2 SQIVND (reference sequence). CDR3 DNA sequence: TGTGCCAGCCGATCGGCGGGGAGCGCAGATACGCAGTATTTT. Protein sequence: CASRSAGSADTQYF.

This chain connects TRBV7-3 to TRBJ1-1; perhaps TRBD1 as D (6 bases). CDR3 size: 13 residues. V dropped 0 bases and J dropped 4 bases, with 6 bases sitting between them. The germline V gene has CDR1 SGHTA and CDR2 FQGTGA. CDR3 loop: CASSLTDSTEAFF. CDR3 nucleotide sequence: TGTGCCAGCAGCTTAACGGACAGCACTGAAGCTTTCTTT. Filled out from reference TRBV7-3 and TRBJ1-1, the complete variable domain reads GAGVSQTPSNKVTEKGKYVELRCDPISGHTALYWYRQSLGQGPEFLIYFQGTGAADDSGLPNDRFFAVRPEGSVSTLKIQRTERGDSAVYLCASSLTDSTEAFFGQGTRLTVV.